These 16 T cell receptor beta chains came from one sample sequenced in a study of identical twins. TCRdb re-analysed the 5' RACE reads in MiXCR, keeping a single row per CDR3 protein. Of some 330,000 distinct CDR3 sequences listed, roughly 9% are singletons. Sequencing used naive T cells sorted from blood. All receptors derive from a woman aged 45-65 years in good health.

This clonotype was detected many times. This chain connects TRBV24-1 to TRBJ2-7; D is uncertain. Looked up from germline, CDR1 is KGHDR and CDR2 is SFDVKD. The CDR3 spans 9 residues. The V gene lost 11 bases and the J gene lost 6 bases, with 7 bases spanning the gap. The DNA of the CDR3 is TGTGCCAAAATGGGCGAGCAGTACGTC. Translation: CAKMGEQYV.

The rearrangement joins TRBV29-1 to TRBJ2-4, with unresolved D. Deletions cut 0 bases from V and 2 bases from J, with 2 bases between. Germline CDR1 is SQVTM and CDR2 is ANQGSEA. This CDR3 has 12 amino acids. As DNA, the CDR3 is TGCAGCGTTGAAGAACCCAAAAACATTCAGTACTTC. Protein: CSVEEPKNIQYF.

The rearrangement uses TRBV25-1 and TRBJ2-1; 8 positions agree with TRBD2. V shed 4 bases, J shed 5 bases, and the junction held 4 bases outside the gene matches. Germline-derived CDR1 and CDR2 are MGHDK and SYGVNS. CDR3 size: 14 residues. This CDR3 reads CASSGVAGHNEQFF. The CDR3, as DNA: TGTGCCAGCAGTGGTGTAGCGGGACACAATGAGCAGTTCTTC.

The chain links TRBV21-1 to TRBJ2-3; TRBD2 is the table's D call and was not checked against the DNA. TRBV21-1 is classified as a pseudogene. This CDR3 spans 20 amino acids. CDR3 nucleotides: TGTGCCAGCAGCAAAGTCGGGTTGTCCCTCTCCCTCCCGGGCGCAGATACGCAGTATTTT. Its protein is CASSKVGLSLSLPGADTQYF.

This clonotype occurred a few times. The V call is TRBV6-5, the J call TRBJ1-6, with 8 bases aligning to TRBD1. Germline V CDR1 and CDR2: MNHEY, SVGAGI. Unmatched junction bases numbered 5, after V lost 3 bases and J lost 1 base. The CDR3 has 17 residues. CDR3 protein: CASSYGQGGSYNSPLHF. DNA of the CDR3: TGTGCCAGCAGTTATGGACAGGGCGGATCCTATAATTCACCCCTCCACTTT.

The sample holds a few counts of this clonotype. The chain joins TRBV29-1 to TRBJ2-1; no reliable D call. V lost 4 bases, J lost 0 bases, and 10 bases lay in between. Germline CDR1 SQVTM, CDR2 ANQGSEA. CDR3 length: 14 residues. CDR3 in amino acids: CSVASAGSYNEQFF. For the CDR3, the DNA is TGCAGCGTTGCTTCTGCCGGCTCCTACAATGAGCAGTTCTTC.

The rearrangement joins TRBV4-1 to TRBJ2-5; 9 positions match TRBD1. V lost 2 bases to trimming and J lost 5 bases; unmatched junction nucleotides: 6. CDR3 length equals 15 residues. From germline, CDR1 is MGHRA and CDR2 YSYEKL. The CDR3 spells CASSQRTGEEETQYF. The CDR3 DNA reads as TGCGCCAGCAGCCAAAGGACAGGGGAGGAGGAGACCCAGTACTTC.

In this sample, this clonotype turned up many times. The V and J genes are TRBV7-6 and TRBJ1-5; TRBD1 is a possible D gene (6 bases). The CDR3 sequence is 13 residues long. The V gene lost 5 bases and the J gene lost 7 bases, with 12 bases spanning the gap. Germline lookup yields CDR1 SGHVS and CDR2 FNYEAQ. In DNA, the CDR3 is TGTGCCAGCAGCGAGGGGGAAGGGCAGCCCCAGCATTTT. The encoded protein is CASSEGEGQPQHF. Variable domain in full (rest from reference TRBV7-6 and TRBJ1-5): GAGVSQSPRYKVTKRGQDVALRCDPISGHVSLYWYRQALGQGPEFLTYFNYEAQQDKSGLPNDRFSAERPEGSISTLTIQRTEQRDSAMYRCASSEGEGQPQHFGDGTRLSIL.

V usage is TRBV5-1 and J usage is TRBJ1-1, with a possible D match to TRBD1 (5 bases). The CDR3 spans 12 residues. Looked up from germline, CDR1 is SGHRS and CDR2 is YFSETQ. Between the trimmed V and J ends, which lost 8 bases and 1 base, there was a span of 9 bases. Written as DNA, the CDR3 is TGCGCCAGGTCCACAGGGAACACTGAAGCTTTCTTT. It translates to CARSTGNTEAFF. Full variable domain (missing parts from reference TRBV5-1 and TRBJ1-1): KAGVTQTPRYLIKTRGQQVTLSCSPISGHRSVSWYQQTPGQGLQFLFEYFSETQRNKGNFPGRFSGRQFSNSRSEMNVSTLELGDSALYLCARSTGNTEAFFGQGTRLTVV.

At least ten counts were recorded for this clonotype. The rearrangement joins TRBV28 to TRBJ2-7, with D perhaps TRBD2 (5 bases). The ends were cut back, 3 bases at V and 0 bases at J, with 12 bases in the middle. CDR1 is MDHEN, CDR2 SYDVKM, per germline. This CDR3 comprises 15 residues. The CDR3 DNA reads TGTGCCAGCAGTTTTAACCGGGGAGCCTCCTACGAGCAGTACTTC. Translation gives CASSFNRGASYEQYF.

This clonotype was observed at least ten times. The CDR3 protein is CASSLDAGGPGELFF. CDR3 coding DNA: TGTGCCAGCAGTTTGGATGCGGGAGGGCCCGGGGAGCTGTTTTTT. The chain has TRBV12-3 or TRBV12-4 and TRBJ2-2, with 9 bases that match TRBD2. With V trimmed by 3 bases and J by 6 bases, 5 bases remained unmatched. The CDR3 has 15 amino acids.

The V call is TRBV6-5, the J call TRBJ1-1, with D uncertain. This CDR3 has 13 amino acids. V gave up 2 bases and J gave up 1 base, with 5 bases separating them. Germline V CDR1 and CDR2: MNHEY, SVGAGI. CDR3 region: CASSYGPNTEAFF. The DNA of the CDR3 is TGTGCCAGCAGTTACGGTCCGAACACTGAAGCTTTCTTT.

Remarks on this clonotype: This may stem from a read error, because a much larger clone lies one nucleotide away. This rearrangement joins TRBV2 to TRBJ2-1; no reliable D call. From germline, CDR1 is SNHLY and CDR2 FYNNEI. This CDR3 has 12 residues. CDR3 DNA: TGTGCCAGCAGTGAAGCAGGCGATGAGGAGTTCTTC. Translating it yields CASSEAGDEEFF.

This chain connects TRBV7-3 to TRBJ2-1, with 10 bases that match TRBD2. Trimming removed 4 bases from V and 4 bases from J; junction bases left unmatched: 7. Germline V gene lookup returns CDR1 SGHTA and CDR2 FQGTGA. The CDR3 contains 16 residues. This chain's CDR3 is CASSSKTSGYYNEQFF. DNA for the CDR3: TGTGCCAGCAGCTCCAAGACTAGCGGGTATTACAATGAGCAGTTCTTC.

This clonotype has at least ten counts. The rearrangement joins TRBV9 to TRBJ1-1; a weak D match, TRBD1 (5 bases). Germline V gene sequence: CDR1 SGDLS, CDR2 YYNGEE. The CDR3 is made up of 15 amino acids. Trimming stripped 0 bases from V and 1 base from J, with 10 bases between. CDR3: CASSVGTGGNTEAFF. The CDR3 DNA is TGTGCCAGCAGCGTAGGTACGGGGGGGAACACTGAAGCTTTCTTT.

The chain combines TRBV12-3 or TRBV12-4 with TRBJ1-1, with a weak D call TRBD1 (5 bases). Trimming pared 1 base from V and 4 bases from J, leaving 13 bases between. There are 15 residues in the CDR3. CDR3 nucleotides: TGTGCCAGCAGTTTAGGTCCGGGGGGGAGCACTGAAGCTTTCTTT. It codes for CASSLGPGGSTEAFF.